This T cell receptor (beta chain) originates from a study of cytomegalovirus exposure and HLA in healthy donors. Study-level findings and limits: One later analysis reportedly identified an Asian-associated ancestry cluster that showed fewer N-insertions than the roughly 620-donor mean.

This PCR relied on a set of 60 Vbeta primers and 13 Jbeta primers. TCRdb keeps only in-frame clones here, not all; method: immunoSEQ multiplex PCR. The sample contains about 160,000 clones, approximately 75% of which appear only once. With respect to this clone: As yet, its antigen is unknown.

V gave up 5 bases and J gave up 4 bases, with 15 bases separating them. CDR1 is SGHTA, CDR2 FQGNSA, per germline. The CDR3 totals 14 residues. Those who donated were healthy bone marrow donors. The clonotype comes from a young woman in good health and CMV-seronegative. The chain is built from TRBV7-2 and TRBJ2-7, with TRBD2 as a possible D gene (6 bases). The sample was PBMCs. The CDR3 sequence: CASSPQGGPYEQYF. The CDR3 DNA is TGTGCCAGCAGCCCACAAGGAGGGCCATACGAGCAGTACTTC.